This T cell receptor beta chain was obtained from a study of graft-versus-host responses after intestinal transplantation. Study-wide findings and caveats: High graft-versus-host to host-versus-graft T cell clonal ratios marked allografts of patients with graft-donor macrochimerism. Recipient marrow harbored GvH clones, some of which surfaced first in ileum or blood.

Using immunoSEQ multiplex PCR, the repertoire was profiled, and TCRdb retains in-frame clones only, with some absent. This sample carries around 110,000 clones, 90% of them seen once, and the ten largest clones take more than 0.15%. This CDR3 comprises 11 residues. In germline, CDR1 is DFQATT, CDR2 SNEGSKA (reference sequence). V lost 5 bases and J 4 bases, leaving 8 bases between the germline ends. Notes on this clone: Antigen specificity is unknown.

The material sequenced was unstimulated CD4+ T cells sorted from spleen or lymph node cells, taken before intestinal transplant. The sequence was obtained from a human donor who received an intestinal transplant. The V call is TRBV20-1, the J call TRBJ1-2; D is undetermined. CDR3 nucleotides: TGCAGTGCTGACCGAGGCTATGGCTACACCTTC. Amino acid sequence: CSADRGYGYTF.